The present T cell receptor beta chain was sequenced within a study of T cell repertoires in cytomegalovirus infection. For the study at large: Public TCR beta signatures indicated both CMV infection and matching HLA type. Points from the study as a whole: HLA-C-restricted CMV clonotypes gave the most frequent clonotype in two of eight donors. Pooled public TCR beta family frequency picked out CMV carriers with the relevant HLA.

Germline CDR1 SGHTA, CDR2 FQGNSA. After removal of 5 bases from V and 5 bases from J, the junction contained 3 bases not matched to a gene. The length of the CDR3 is 15 residues. As concerns this clonotype: Its antigen is unknown.

TCRdb reanalysed the reads using MiXCR and keeps one entry per CDR3 protein. In the table there are about 570,000 distinct CDR3 sequences, about 40% of which are singletons. The sequence derives from a human donor in good health (CMV status not recorded). Some clones in this sample may be carry-over from other donors' samples. The chain couples TRBV7-2 to TRBJ2-1; 13 bases line up with TRBD2. The sample here was cultured PBMCs, taken from culture after CMV antigen stimulation. Written as DNA, the CDR3 is TGTGCCAGCAGCAAGACTAGCGGGGGGAACAATGAGCAGTTCTTC. Translated: CASSKTSGGNNEQFF.